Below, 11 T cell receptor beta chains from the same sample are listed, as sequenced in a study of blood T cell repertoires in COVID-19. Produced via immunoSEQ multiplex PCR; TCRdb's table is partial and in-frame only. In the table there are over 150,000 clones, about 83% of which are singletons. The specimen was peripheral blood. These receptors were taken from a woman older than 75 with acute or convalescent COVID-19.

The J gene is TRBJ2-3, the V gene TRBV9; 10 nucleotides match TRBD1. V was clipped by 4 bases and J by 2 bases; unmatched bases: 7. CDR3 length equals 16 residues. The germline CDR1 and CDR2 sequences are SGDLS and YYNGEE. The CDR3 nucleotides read TGTGCCAGCAGCCCCCGGACAGGGGGTACCACAGATACGCAGTATTTT. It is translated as CASSPRTGGTTDTQYF.

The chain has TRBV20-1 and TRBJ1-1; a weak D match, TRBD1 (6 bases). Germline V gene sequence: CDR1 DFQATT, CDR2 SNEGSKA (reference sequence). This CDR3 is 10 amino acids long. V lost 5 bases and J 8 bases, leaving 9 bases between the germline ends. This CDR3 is CSASDREAFF. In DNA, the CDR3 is TGCAGTGCTTCCGACAGGGAAGCTTTCTTT.

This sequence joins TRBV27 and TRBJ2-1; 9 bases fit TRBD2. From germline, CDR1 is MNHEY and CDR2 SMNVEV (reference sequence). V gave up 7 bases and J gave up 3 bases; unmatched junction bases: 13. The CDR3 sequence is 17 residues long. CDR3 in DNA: TGTGCCAGCATTATCTGTTGCGGGGGGGGCCGCTACAATGAGCAGTTCTTC. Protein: CASIICCGGGRYNEQFF.

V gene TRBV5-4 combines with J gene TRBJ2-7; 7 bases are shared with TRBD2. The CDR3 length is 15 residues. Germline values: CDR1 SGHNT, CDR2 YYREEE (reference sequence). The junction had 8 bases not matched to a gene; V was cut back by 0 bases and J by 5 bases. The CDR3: CASSLEAGVWNEQYF. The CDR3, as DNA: TGTGCCAGCAGCTTGGAGGCGGGAGTGTGGAACGAGCAGTACTTC.

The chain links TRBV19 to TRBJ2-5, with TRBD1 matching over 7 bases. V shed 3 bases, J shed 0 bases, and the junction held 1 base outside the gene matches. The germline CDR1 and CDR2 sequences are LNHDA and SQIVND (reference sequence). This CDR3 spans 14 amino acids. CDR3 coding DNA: TGTGCCAGTAGTATGGGACAGAACCAAGAGACCCAGTACTTC. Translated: CASSMGQNQETQYF.

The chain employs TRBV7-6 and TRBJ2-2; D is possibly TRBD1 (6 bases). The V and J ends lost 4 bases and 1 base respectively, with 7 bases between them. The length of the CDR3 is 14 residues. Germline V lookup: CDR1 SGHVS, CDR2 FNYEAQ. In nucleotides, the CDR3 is TGTGCCAGCAGCTCGACAGGGAACACCGGGGAGCTGTTTTTT. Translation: CASSSTGNTGELFF.

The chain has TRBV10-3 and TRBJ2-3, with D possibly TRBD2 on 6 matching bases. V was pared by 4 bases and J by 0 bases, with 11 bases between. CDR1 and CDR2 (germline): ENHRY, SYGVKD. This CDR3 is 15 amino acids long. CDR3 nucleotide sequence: TGTGCCATCAGTGCCCTAGCGACTAGCACAGATACGCAGTATTTT. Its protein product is CAISALATSTDTQYF.

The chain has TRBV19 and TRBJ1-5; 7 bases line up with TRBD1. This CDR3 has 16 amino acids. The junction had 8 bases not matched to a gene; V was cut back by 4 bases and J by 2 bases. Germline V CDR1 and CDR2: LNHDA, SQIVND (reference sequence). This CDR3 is CASSTWTGYGNQPQHF. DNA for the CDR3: TGTGCCAGTAGTACCTGGACAGGTTACGGCAATCAGCCCCAGCATTTT.

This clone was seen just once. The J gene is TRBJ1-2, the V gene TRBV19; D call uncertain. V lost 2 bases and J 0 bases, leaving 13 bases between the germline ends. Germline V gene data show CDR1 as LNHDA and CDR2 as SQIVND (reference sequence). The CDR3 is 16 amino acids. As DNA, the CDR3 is TGTGCCAGTAGTATAACCGGGAGCTCAGCTAACTATGGCTACACCTTC. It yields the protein CASSITGSSANYGYTF.

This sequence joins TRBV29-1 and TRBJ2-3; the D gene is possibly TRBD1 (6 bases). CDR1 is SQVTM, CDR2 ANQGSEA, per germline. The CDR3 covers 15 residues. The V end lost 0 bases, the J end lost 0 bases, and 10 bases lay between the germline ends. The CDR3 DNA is TGCAGCGTTGAAGAGACAGGCTCTAGCACAGATACGCAGTATTTT. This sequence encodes CSVEETGSSTDTQYF.

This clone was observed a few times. CDR3 DNA sequence: TGCGCCAGCAGCCCGACCGGGACTAGCGGTTACGAGCAGTACTTC. This translates into CASSPTGTSGYEQYF. The chain links TRBV5-1 to TRBJ2-7, with TRBD2 matching 11 bases. Per germline, CDR1 SGHRS and CDR2 YFSETQ. The CDR3 is made up of 15 amino acids. Unmatched junction bases numbered 7, after V lost 4 bases and J lost 4 bases.